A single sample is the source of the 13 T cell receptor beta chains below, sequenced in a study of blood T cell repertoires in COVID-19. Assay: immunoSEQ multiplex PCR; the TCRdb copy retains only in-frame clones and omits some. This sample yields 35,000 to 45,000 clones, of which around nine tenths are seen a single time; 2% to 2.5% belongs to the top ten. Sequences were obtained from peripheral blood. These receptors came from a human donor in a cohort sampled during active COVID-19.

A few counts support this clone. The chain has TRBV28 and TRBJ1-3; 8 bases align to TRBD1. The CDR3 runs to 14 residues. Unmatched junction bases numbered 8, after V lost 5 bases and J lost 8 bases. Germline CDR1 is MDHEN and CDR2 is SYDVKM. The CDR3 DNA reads TGTGCCAGCAGTCAAAGGACAGGGACGGACACCATATATTTT. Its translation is CASSQRTGTDTIYF.

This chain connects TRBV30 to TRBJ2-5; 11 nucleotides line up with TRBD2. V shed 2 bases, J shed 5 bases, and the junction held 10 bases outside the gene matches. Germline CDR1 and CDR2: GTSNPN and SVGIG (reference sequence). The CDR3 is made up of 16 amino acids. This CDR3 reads CAWSFMRSGGAETQYF. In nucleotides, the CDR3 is TGTGCCTGGAGTTTTATGCGTAGCGGGGGGGCGGAGACCCAGTACTTC.

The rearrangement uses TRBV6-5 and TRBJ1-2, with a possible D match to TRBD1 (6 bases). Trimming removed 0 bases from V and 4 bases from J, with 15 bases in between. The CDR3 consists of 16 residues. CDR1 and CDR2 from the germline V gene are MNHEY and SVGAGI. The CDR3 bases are TGTGCCAGCAGTTACTCGTCATCGGACAGCTTCTATGGCTACACCTTC. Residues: CASSYSSSDSFYGYTF.

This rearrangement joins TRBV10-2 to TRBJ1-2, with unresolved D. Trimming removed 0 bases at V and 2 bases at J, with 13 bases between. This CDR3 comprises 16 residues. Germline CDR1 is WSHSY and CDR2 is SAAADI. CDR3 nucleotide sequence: TGCGCCAGCAGTGAGTCGAAGGCAGGCAGCAACTATGGCTACACCTTC. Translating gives CASSESKAGSNYGYTF.

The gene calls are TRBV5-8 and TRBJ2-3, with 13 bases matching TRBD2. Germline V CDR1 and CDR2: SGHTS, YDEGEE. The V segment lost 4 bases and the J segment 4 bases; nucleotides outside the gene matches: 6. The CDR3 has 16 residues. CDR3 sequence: CASSIGTSGASDTQYF. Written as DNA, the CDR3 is TGTGCCAGCAGCATCGGGACTAGCGGGGCATCAGATACGCAGTATTTT.

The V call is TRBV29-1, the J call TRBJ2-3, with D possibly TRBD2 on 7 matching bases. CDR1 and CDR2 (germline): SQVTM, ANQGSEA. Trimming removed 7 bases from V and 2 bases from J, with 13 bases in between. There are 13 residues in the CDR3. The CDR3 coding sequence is TGCAGCGCCGAGGGGGGGAACACAGATACGCAGTATTTT. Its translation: CSAEGGNTDTQYF.

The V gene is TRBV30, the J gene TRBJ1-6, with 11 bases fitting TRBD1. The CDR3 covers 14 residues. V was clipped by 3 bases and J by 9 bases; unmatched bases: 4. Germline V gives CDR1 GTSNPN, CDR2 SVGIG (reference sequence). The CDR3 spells CAWSGTGGRSPLHF. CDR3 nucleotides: TGTGCCTGGAGCGGGACAGGGGGTCGTTCACCCCTCCACTTT.

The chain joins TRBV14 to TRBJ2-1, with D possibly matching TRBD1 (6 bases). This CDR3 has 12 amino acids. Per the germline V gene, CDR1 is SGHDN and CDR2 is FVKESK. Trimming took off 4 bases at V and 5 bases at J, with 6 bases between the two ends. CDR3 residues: CASSRTDNEQFF. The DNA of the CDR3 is TGTGCCAGCAGCCGGACAGACAATGAGCAGTTCTTC.

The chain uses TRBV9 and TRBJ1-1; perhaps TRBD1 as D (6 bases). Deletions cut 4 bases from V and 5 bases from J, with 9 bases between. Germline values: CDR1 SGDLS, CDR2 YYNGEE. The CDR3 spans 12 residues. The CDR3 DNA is TGTGCCAGCAGCAAACAGGGAACTGAAGCTTTCTTT. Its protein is CASSKQGTEAFF.

CDR3 amino acids: CASSTRQRNIQYF. The CDR3 DNA follows: TGTGCCAGTAGTACTAGACAGAGAAACATTCAGTACTTC. The gene calls are TRBV19 and TRBJ2-4; TRBD1 is a possible D gene (5 bases). V gave up 4 bases and J gave up 6 bases, with 10 bases separating them. Germline lookup yields CDR1 LNHDA and CDR2 SQIVND (reference sequence). CDR3 size: 13 residues.

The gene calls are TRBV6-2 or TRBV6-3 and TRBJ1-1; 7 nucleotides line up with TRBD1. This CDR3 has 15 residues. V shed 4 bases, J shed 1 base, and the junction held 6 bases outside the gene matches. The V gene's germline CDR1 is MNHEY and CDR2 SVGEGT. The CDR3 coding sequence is TGTGCCAGCAGTTCTACAGGGGCGACGAACACTGAAGCTTTCTTT. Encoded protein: CASSSTGATNTEAFF.

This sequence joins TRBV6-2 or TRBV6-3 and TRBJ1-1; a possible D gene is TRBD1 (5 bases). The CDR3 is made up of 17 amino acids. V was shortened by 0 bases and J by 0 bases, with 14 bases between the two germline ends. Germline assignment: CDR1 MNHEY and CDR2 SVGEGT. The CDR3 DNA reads TGTGCCAGCAGTTACTCGACAGACAGCCACATGAACACTGAAGCTTTCTTT. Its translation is CASSYSTDSHMNTEAFF.

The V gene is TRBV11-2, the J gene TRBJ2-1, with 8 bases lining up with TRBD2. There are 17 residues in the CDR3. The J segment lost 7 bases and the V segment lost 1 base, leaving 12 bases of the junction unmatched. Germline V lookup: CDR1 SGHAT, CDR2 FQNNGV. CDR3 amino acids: CASSLGRGLAGKNEQFF. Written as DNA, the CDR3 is TGTGCCAGCAGCTTAGGTCGTGGCCTAGCGGGTAAAAATGAGCAGTTCTTC.